This TCR beta chain is from a study of blood T cell repertoires in COVID-19. Germline V gene data show CDR1 as SGHRS and CDR2 as YFSETQ. Unmatched junction bases numbered 14, after V lost 3 bases and J lost 2 bases. The CDR3 length is 17 residues. Using immunoSEQ multiplex PCR, the repertoire was profiled, and TCRdb retains in-frame clones only, with some absent. Of under 150,000 clones listed, 81% are singletons. Sequenced sample: peripheral blood. The chain couples TRBV5-1 to TRBJ2-7, with 7 positions matching TRBD1. This TCR came from a woman aged 55-69 years with active or convalescent COVID-19. Here the CDR3 DNA reads TGCGCCAGCAGCTCGGAAGGAAGACAGGGATTCACCTACGAGCAGTACTTC. Amino acid sequence: CASSSEGRQGFTYEQYF.